These 8 T cell receptor beta chains came from one sample sequenced in a study of post-analysis software for immune sequencing data. Regarding the study as a whole: Included in a set of about five TRBV segments more frequent in patients than controls were TRBV5-6, TRBV5-1 and TRBV20-1.

TCR beta cDNA libraries included unique molecular identifiers. TCRdb passed the PCR reads through MiXCR, listing each CDR3 protein once. The sample consists of about 460,000 distinct CDR3 sequences, around 40% of them appearing once. Their antigens remain unidentified. Material: blood. These receptor sequences come from a girl aged 10 to 17 with multiple sclerosis.

V gene TRBV12-3 or TRBV12-4 combines with J gene TRBJ2-2; possibly TRBD2 for D (6 bases). With 6 bases removed from V and 7 bases from J, the gap between germline ends came to 15 bases. The CDR3 extends over 14 amino acids. Here the CDR3 reads CASSHGREDGELFF. The CDR3 nucleotides are TGTGCCAGCAGCCATGGCAGGGAGGACGGGGAGCTGTTTTTT.

About this clonotype itself: A much larger clone is a single base away; this may be a read error. The chain combines TRBV9 with TRBJ2-1, with 12 nucleotides matching TRBD2. Germline CDR1 reads SGDLS; CDR2 reads YYNGEE. The CDR3 has 17 amino acids. In nucleotides, the CDR3 is TGTGCCAGCAGCGTAGGTCGGGGACTAGCGGGTCACAATAAGCAGTTCTTC. Translating it yields CASSVGRGLAGHNKQFF.

This clonotype was counted only a few times. This chain joins TRBV20-1 and TRBJ2-7, with TRBD2 identical over 7 bases. The ends lost 0 bases at V and 0 bases at J; junction bases unmatched: 5. CDR1 is DFQATT, CDR2 SNEGSKA, per germline (reference sequence). The CDR3 covers 15 residues. This CDR3 is CSARDFSGPSYEQYF. The CDR3 nucleotides are TGCAGTGCTAGAGATTTTAGCGGGCCCTCCTACGAGCAGTACTTC.

This clonotype has more than one count but fewer than ten. The V call is TRBV24-1, the J call TRBJ2-1; D call uncertain. Germline V lookup: CDR1 KGHDR, CDR2 SFDVKD. Trimming took 1 base from V and 7 from J, leaving 10 bases between them. This CDR3 comprises 14 residues. The CDR3 DNA follows: TGTGCCACCAGTGATTTTGGACCGAAAAATGAGCAGTTCTTC. As protein: CATSDFGPKNEQFF.

V and J are TRBV6-5 and TRBJ2-7; 11 bases map to TRBD2. Germline V gene sequence: CDR1 MNHEY, CDR2 SVGAGI. Unmatched junction bases numbered 2, after V lost 0 bases and J lost 4 bases. CDR3 size: 15 residues. The CDR3 here is CASSYSTSGVYEQYF. Here the CDR3 DNA reads TGTGCCAGCAGTTACTCGACTAGCGGGGTGTACGAGCAGTACTTC.

For the CDR3, the DNA is TGCAGCGTTGTGTTCAGGGGGCCCCCGAGCTCTGGGGCCAACGTCCTGACTTTC. It specifies CSVVFRGPPSSGANVLTF. This chain joins TRBV29-1 and TRBJ2-6, with TRBD1 matching 8 bases. Germline V gene data show CDR1 as SQVTM and CDR2 as ANQGSEA. V lost 4 bases to trimming and J lost 0 bases; unmatched junction nucleotides: 11. There are 18 residues in the CDR3.

This sequence joins TRBV20-1 and TRBJ2-7; 8 bases agree with TRBD1. Germline assignment: CDR1 DFQATT and CDR2 SNEGSKA (reference sequence). CDR3 length: 13 residues. V lost 7 bases, J lost 6 bases, and 11 bases stayed unmatched. CDR3 region: CSVGVTGGSEQYF. The CDR3 coding sequence is TGCAGTGTCGGGGTCACAGGGGGTAGCGAGCAGTACTTC.

The V and J genes are TRBV6-6 and TRBJ1-1; possibly TRBD1 for D (6 bases). The ends were cut back, 6 bases at V and 4 bases at J, with 21 bases in the middle. The length of the CDR3 is 16 residues. Germline values: CDR1 MNHNY, CDR2 SVGAGI (reference sequence). The chain's CDR3 is CASRKAGQRSSTEAFF. The CDR3 DNA sequence: TGTGCCAGCAGAAAAGCAGGACAGCGGAGTTCCACTGAAGCTTTCTTT.